A single sample gave rise to the 10 T cell receptor beta chains below, sequenced in a study of blood T cells in healthy people across ages. For the second PCR, which ran for 7 to 11 cycles, a sample-barcoded 5' primer and a J-beta primer mix were used. TCRdb reprocessed the 5' RACE reads with MiXCR, giving one entry per CDR3 protein. The sample has some 1.1 million distinct CDR3 sequences, around two fifths seen once. The sample was blood. The source of these receptors is a man aged 18 to 30 in good health.

The J gene is TRBJ2-3, the V gene TRBV20-1; 9 nucleotides agree with TRBD2. Germline CDR1 reads DFQATT; CDR2 reads SNEGSKA (reference sequence). The ends lost 4 bases at V and 5 bases at J; junction bases unmatched: 7. This CDR3 region has 14 residues. The CDR3 DNA reads as TGCAGTGCTACACCGACTAGCGGAAAAGATACGCAGTATTTT. It translates to CSATPTSGKDTQYF.

The rearrangement uses TRBV7-2 and TRBJ2-3; D remains ambiguous. This CDR3 contains 15 residues. With 5 bases removed from V and 2 bases from J, the gap between germline ends came to 14 bases. The germline gives CDR1 SGHTA, CDR2 FQGNSA. CDR3 sequence reads: CASSPHAQYTDTQYF. For the CDR3, the DNA is TGTGCCAGCAGCCCCCACGCACAGTACACAGATACGCAGTATTTT.

At least ten counts were recorded for this clonotype. The V gene is TRBV4-2, the J gene TRBJ2-1; maybe TRBD2 (6 bases). The V end was cut by 4 bases, the J end by 9 bases, with 22 bases between. The CDR3 runs to 16 residues. From germline, CDR1 is LGHNA and CDR2 YNFKEQ. The CDR3 sequence: CASSPERTGLSVEQFF. In DNA form, the CDR3 reads TGTGCCAGCAGCCCCGAAAGGACGGGACTTTCAGTTGAGCAGTTCTTC.

V gene TRBV12-3 or TRBV12-4 combines with J gene TRBJ1-1; 7 nucleotides align to TRBD1. The CDR3 length is 12 residues. V trimming: 6 bases; J trimming: 11 bases; junction bases outside the gene matches: 9. The CDR3 protein is CASSSPQGMAFF. The CDR3 coding sequence is TGTGCCAGCAGCTCACCACAGGGGATGGCTTTCTTT.

The chain uses TRBV20-1 and TRBJ2-3; 7 bases are shared with TRBD2. Germline V gene data show CDR1 as DFQATT and CDR2 as SNEGSKA (reference sequence). J gave up 9 bases and V 3 bases, and 9 bases lay outside the gene matches. This CDR3 has 13 residues. The CDR3 sequence: CSARGAPGGTQYF. The DNA for the CDR3 is TGCAGTGCTAGGGGAGCCCCGGGGGGAACGCAGTATTTT.

This clonotype showed up just a few times. J is TRBJ2-7 and V is TRBV10-3; TRBD2 is a possible D gene (6 bases). The CDR3 loop spans 14 amino acids. Germline V gene lookup returns CDR1 ENHRY and CDR2 SYGVKD. V lost 5 bases and J lost 0, with 11 bases in between. This chain's CDR3 is CAISPGGSSYEQYF. CDR3 nucleotide sequence: TGTGCCATCAGTCCCGGGGGAAGCTCCTACGAGCAGTACTTC.

This clonotype appeared many times. The V call is TRBV5-1, the J call TRBJ2-5; D assignment may be TRBD1 or TRBD2 (7 bases each). Germline loops: CDR1 SGHRS, CDR2 YFSETQ. The CDR3 contains 14 residues. V shed 0 bases and J shed 5 bases, with 11 bases lying between them. The DNA for the CDR3 is TGCGCCAGCAGCTTGGACAGGGGAGGGGAGACCCAGTACTTC. This translates into CASSLDRGGETQYF.

This clonotype was detected a few times. The chain employs TRBV4-3 and TRBJ1-4, with no clear D. V was clipped by 0 bases and J by 0 bases, with 8 bases between them. This CDR3 has 16 residues. Per the germline V gene, CDR1 is LGHNA and CDR2 is YSLEER. CDR3: CASSQEWGATNEKLFF. As DNA, the CDR3 is TGCGCCAGCAGCCAAGAATGGGGTGCAACTAATGAAAAACTGTTTTTT.

This clonotype was picked up a small number of times. This chain uses TRBV12-3 or TRBV12-4 with TRBJ2-7, with TRBD1 identical over 9 bases. Trimming at V came to 6 bases and at J to 3 bases, leaving 6 bases not matched to a gene. The CDR3 runs to 14 residues. CDR3 sequence reads: CASSRSTGGYEQYF. The CDR3 nucleotides are TGTGCCAGCAGCCGTTCGACAGGGGGCTACGAGCAGTACTTC.

This clonotype was found many times. CDR3 in amino acids: CASSELAVQETQYF. The CDR3 DNA reads TGTGCCAGCAGTGAACTAGCGGTACAAGAGACCCAGTACTTC. V usage is TRBV25-1 and J usage is TRBJ2-5; the match to TRBD2 covers 7 bases. Germline V gene sequence: CDR1 MGHDK, CDR2 SYGVNS. The CDR3 consists of 14 residues. Trimming removed 2 bases from V and 2 bases from J; junction bases left unmatched: 2.